This entry features one T cell receptor (beta chain) sequence. This sample was taken from a study of memory CD4+ T cells and cytomegalovirus serostatus. For the study at large: Healthy Belgian adult donors included roughly nine CMV-positive and 24 CMV-negative people.

Using immunoSEQ multiplex PCR, the repertoire was profiled, and TCRdb retains in-frame clones only, with some absent. The sample lists 65,000 to 95,000 clones, 80% occurring once. From germline, CDR1 is MNHEY and CDR2 SMNVEV (reference sequence). V dropped 2 bases and J dropped 6 bases, with 11 bases sitting between them. This CDR3 comprises 14 residues. Single viable CD3+CD4+CD8-CD45RO+ cells were sorted as the memory CD4+ T cells. Total CD4+ T cells were enriched by CD4 positive selection. Sample: memory CD4+ T cells from blood. The sequence derives from an adult in good health and CMV-seronegative. V and J are TRBV27 and TRBJ2-1; D is unresolved. The CDR3 spells CASSLKTASNEQFF. CDR3 DNA sequence: TGTGCCAGCAGTTTAAAGACGGCCTCCAATGAGCAGTTCTTC.